This T cell receptor beta chain is from a study of T cell responses to AZD1222 COVID-19 vaccine. Study information: Investigators merged groups given second doses at roughly 4 or roughly 12 weeks. Study-level results: The repertoires were collected only after the peak T cell response. As reported, nearly half of all spike-specific TCRs target variant regions that are unmutated. Most donors were white British and more were female, and clonal diversity was possibly underestimated.

The CDR3 is 12 amino acids. V was shortened by 5 bases and J by 2 bases, with 6 bases between the two germline ends. Germline V gene data show CDR1 as ENHRY and CDR2 as SYGVKD. Concerning this clone: Its matching antigen is unknown.

Profiled with immunoSEQ multiplex PCR; TCRdb holds only in-frame clones, not every one. The sample carries roughly 130,000 clones, roughly nine tenths recorded once. Sequenced material: peripheral blood, taken on day 0 of AZD1222 vaccination. The chain employs TRBV10-3 and TRBJ1-2; no clear D. The clonotype was recovered from an adult in good health. The CDR3 DNA is TGTGCCATCAGTAGGGAAAACTATGGCTACACCTTC. Translated, it gives CAISRENYGYTF.